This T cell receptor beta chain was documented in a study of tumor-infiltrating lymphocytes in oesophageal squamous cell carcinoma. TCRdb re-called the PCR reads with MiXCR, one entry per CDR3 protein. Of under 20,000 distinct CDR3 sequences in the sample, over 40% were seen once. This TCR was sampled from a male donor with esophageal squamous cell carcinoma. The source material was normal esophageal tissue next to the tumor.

The CDR3 loop is CASSLNNQETQYF. CDR3 in DNA: TGTGCCAGCAGTTTGAACAATCAAGAGACCCAGTACTTC. The chain is built from TRBV12-3 or TRBV12-4 and TRBJ2-5; D not certain. The CDR3 runs 13 residues. V dropped 3 bases and J dropped 2 bases, with 7 bases sitting between them.